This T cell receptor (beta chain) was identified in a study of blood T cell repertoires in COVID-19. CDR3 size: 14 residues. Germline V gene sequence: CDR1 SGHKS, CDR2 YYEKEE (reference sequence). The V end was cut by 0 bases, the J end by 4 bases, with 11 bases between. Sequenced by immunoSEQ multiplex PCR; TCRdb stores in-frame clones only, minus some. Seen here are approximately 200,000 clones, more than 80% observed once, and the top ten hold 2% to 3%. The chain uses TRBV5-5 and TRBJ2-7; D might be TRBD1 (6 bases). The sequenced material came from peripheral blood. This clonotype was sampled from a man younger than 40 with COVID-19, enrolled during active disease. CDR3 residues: CASSLGQVKYEQYF. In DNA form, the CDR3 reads TGTGCCAGCAGCTTGGGACAGGTGAAATACGAGCAGTACTTC.